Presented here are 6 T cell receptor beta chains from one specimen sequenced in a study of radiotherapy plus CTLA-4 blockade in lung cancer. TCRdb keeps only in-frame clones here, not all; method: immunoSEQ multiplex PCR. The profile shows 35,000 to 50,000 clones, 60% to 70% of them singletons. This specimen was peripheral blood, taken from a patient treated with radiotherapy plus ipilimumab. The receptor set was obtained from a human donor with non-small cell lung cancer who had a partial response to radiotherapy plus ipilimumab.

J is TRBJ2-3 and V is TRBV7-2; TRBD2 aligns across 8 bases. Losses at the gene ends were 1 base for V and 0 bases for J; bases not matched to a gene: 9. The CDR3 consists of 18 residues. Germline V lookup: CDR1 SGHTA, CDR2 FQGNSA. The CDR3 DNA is TGTGCCAGCAGCTTAGAGAGCGGGGGAGTTACTAGCACAGATACGCAGTATTTT. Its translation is CASSLESGGVTSTDTQYF.

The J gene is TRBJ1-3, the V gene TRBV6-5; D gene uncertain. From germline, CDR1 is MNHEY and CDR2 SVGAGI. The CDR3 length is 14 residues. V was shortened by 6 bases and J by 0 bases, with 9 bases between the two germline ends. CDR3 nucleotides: TGTGCCAGCAGCCGCGAGGGCTCTGGAAACACCATATATTTT. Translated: CASSREGSGNTIYF.

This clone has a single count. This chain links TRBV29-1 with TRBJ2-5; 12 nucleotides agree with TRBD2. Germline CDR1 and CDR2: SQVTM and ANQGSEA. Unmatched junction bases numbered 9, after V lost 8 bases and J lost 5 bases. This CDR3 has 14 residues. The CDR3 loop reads CSSWTSGAGETQYF. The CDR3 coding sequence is TGCAGCTCTTGGACTAGCGGGGCTGGGGAGACCCAGTACTTC.

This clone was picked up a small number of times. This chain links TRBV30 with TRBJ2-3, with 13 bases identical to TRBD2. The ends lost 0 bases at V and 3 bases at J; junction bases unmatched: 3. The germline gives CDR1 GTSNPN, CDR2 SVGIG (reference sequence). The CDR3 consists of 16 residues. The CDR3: CAWSVQTSGRTDTQYF. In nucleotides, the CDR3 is TGTGCCTGGAGTGTACAGACTAGCGGGAGGACAGATACGCAGTATTTT.

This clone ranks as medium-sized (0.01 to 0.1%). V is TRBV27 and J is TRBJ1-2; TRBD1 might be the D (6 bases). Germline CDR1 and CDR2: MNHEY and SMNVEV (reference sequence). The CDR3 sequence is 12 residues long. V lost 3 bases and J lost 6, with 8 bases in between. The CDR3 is CASSLGGHGYTF. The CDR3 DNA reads TGTGCCAGCAGTTTGGGGGGGCATGGCTACACCTTC.

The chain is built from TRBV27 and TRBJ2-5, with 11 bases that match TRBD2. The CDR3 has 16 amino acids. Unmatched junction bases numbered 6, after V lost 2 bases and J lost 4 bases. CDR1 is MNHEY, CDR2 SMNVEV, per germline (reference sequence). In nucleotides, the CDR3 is TGTGCCAGCAGTTTAATTACTAGCGGGGGAGGAGAGACCCAGTACTTC. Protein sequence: CASSLITSGGGETQYF.